This is a list of T cell receptor beta chains from one sample in a study of T cells in Graves' hyperthyroidism and ophthalmopathy. TCRdb passed the multiplex PCR reads through MiXCR, listing each CDR3 protein once. The sample includes nearly 600,000 distinct CDR3 sequences, roughly 13% of them seen just once. The sequencing sample was made of blood. These TCRs come from a woman under 40 with Graves' hyperthyroidism that later progressed to Graves' ophthalmopathy. The CDR3 runs from the conserved cysteine through the conserved F or W. A D gene is named only where the DNA matches it firmly. Not all rows give a size; the values are once, few, many and, for expanded clones, a class.

size | J | V | D | CDR3 | DNA
NA | TRBJ2-1 | TRBV14 | NA | CASSQDAGNEQFF | TGTGCCAGCAGCCAAGATGCAGGGAATGAGCAGTTCTTC
NA | TRBJ2-7 | TRBV30 | NA | CAWSHPQPPGEQYF | TGTGCCTGGAGCCACCCCCAACCCCCGGGGGAGCAGTACTTC
NA | TRBJ1-5 | TRBV7-2 | NA | CASSPFPGDYSNQPQHF | TGTGCCAGCAGTCCCTTTCCTGGGGACTATAGCAATCAGCCCCAGCATTTT
many | TRBJ1-2 | TRBV12-3/TRBV12-4 | NA | CASSPDRYYGYTF | TGTGCCAGCAGCCCGGACCGTTACTATGGCTACACCTTC
NA | TRBJ2-1 | TRBV4-1 | TRBD2 | CASSQPTSGRLYNEQFF | TGCGCCAGCAGCCAACCGACTAGCGGGAGACTCTACAATGAGCAGTTCTTC
many | TRBJ1-2 | TRBV12-3/TRBV12-4 | NA | CASLEGGSYGYTF | TGTGCCAGCCTAGAGGGCGGGAGCTATGGCTACACCTTC
few | TRBJ1-1 | TRBV9 | TRBD1 | CASSVEGPLTGGPGAEAFF | TGTGCCAGCAGCGTAGAGGGGCCCTTAACAGGGGGCCCTGGAGCTGAAGCTTTCTTT
many | TRBJ2-7 | TRBV28 | TRBD2 | CASSPGRLAGPSYEQYF | TGTGCCAGCAGTCCTGGTAGGCTAGCGGGACCCTCCTACGAGCAGTACTTC
many | TRBJ2-2 | TRBV5-4 | TRBD2 | CASSSRTSGDTGELFF | TGTGCCAGCAGCTCTAGGACTAGCGGGGATACCGGGGAGCTGTTTTTT
many | TRBJ2-2 | TRBV13 | NA | CASSLGRTVPGELFF | TGTGCCAGCAGCTTAGGACGGACTGTTCCTGGGGAGCTGTTTTTT
many | TRBJ1-1 | TRBV12-3/TRBV12-4 | NA | CASSLAYDREAFF | TGTGCCAGCAGTTTGGCTTACGACAGAGAAGCTTTCTTT
many | TRBJ1-2 | TRBV2 | NA | CASTRVSLLINYGYTF | TGTGCCAGCACTCGGGTCAGCTTATTAATTAACTATGGCTACACCTTC
many | TRBJ2-5 | TRBV12-5 | NA | CASGWARTQETQYF | TGTGCTAGTGGTTGGGCCAGGACACAAGAGACCCAGTACTTC
NA | TRBJ2-5 | TRBV5-1 | TRBD1 | CASSLDRGGETRYF | TGCGCCAGCAGCTTGGACAGGGGTGGGGAGACCCGGTACTTC
few | TRBJ1-2 | TRBV3-1 | NA | CASSQERWGPYGYTF | TGTGCCAGCAGCCAAGAAAGGTGGGGTCCCTATGGCTACACCTTC
many | TRBJ2-5 | TRBV6-1 | TRBD1 | CASVQGRTGQETQYF | TGTGCCAGCGTCCAGGGAAGGACAGGTCAAGAGACCCAGTACTTC
NA | TRBJ2-1 | TRBV14 | NA | CASSQQFQDPRRSNEQFF | TGTGCCAGCAGCCAACAGTTCCAGGACCCGCGGCGGTCCAATGAGCAGTTCTTC
NA | TRBJ1-1 | TRBV4-3 | NA | CASSQATIGYKGTEAFF | TGCGCCAGCAGTCAGGCGACGATCGGGTATAAGGGGACTGAAGCTTTCTTT
many | TRBJ2-5 | TRBV6-2/TRBV6-3 | TRBD2 | CASTAGGTLGTQYF | TGTGCCAGCACCGCGGGAGGAACCCTCGGGACCCAGTACTTC
NA | TRBJ1-2 | TRBV28 | NA | CASRNSRASSNYGYTF | TGTGCCAGCAGGAACTCCAGGGCTTCCTCTAACTATGGCTACACCTTC
many | TRBJ1-1 | TRBV24-1 | NA | CATSDSGRAEAFF | TGTGCCACCAGTGATTCTGGCCGGGCGGAAGCTTTCTTT
many | TRBJ2-4 | TRBV25-1 | NA | CASSEYLGAVNIQYF | TGTGCCAGCAGTGAATATCTGGGGGCTGTAAACATTCAGTACTTC
many | TRBJ2-1 | TRBV20-1 | NA | CSAQTPRTGNEQFF | TGCAGTGCCCAAACACCCCGAACGGGCAATGAGCAGTTCTTC
once | TRBJ1-3 | TRBV2 | NA | CASILGSYSGNTIYF | TGTGCCAGCATCTTAGGGTCTTACTCTGGAAACACCATATATTTT
many | TRBJ1-2 | TRBV6-2/TRBV6-3 | NA | CASSYSGTASLGNYGYTF | TGTGCCAGCAGTTACTCCGGGACGGCCTCCTTAGGAAACTATGGCTACACCTTC
many | TRBJ2-7 | TRBV28 | TRBD2 | CASSFRLVLAESSYEQYF | TGTGCCAGCAGTTTCCGACTGGTACTAGCGGAGAGCTCCTACGAGCAGTACTTC
many | TRBJ2-7 | TRBV3-1 | TRBD2 | CASSQDGYGRAYEQYF | TGTGCCAGCAGCCAAGATGGGTACGGGAGGGCCTACGAGCAGTACTTC
many | TRBJ2-2 | TRBV15 | TRBD1 | CATSGMQGARGELFF | TGTGCCACCAGCGGGATGCAGGGGGCGCGTGGGGAGCTGTTTTTT
many | TRBJ2-5 | TRBV30 | NA | CAWSVGGGGETQYF | TGTGCCTGGAGTGTAGGTGGAGGGGGGGAGACCCAGTACTTC
few | TRBJ1-1 | TRBV18 | TRBD1 | CASSPLQGGTEAFF | TGTGCCAGCTCACCACTACAGGGGGGGACTGAAGCTTTCTTT
many | TRBJ2-5 | TRBV28 | NA | CASKISGIEETQYF | TGTGCCAGCAAAATCTCGGGAATTGAAGAGACCCAGTACTTC
NA | TRBJ2-7 | TRBV19 | TRBD1 | CASSMDRGRNEQYF | TGTGCCAGTAGTATGGACAGGGGGCGCAACGAGCAGTACTTC
many | TRBJ2-4 | TRBV24-1 | NA | CATSDEVNIQYF | TGTGCCACCAGTGATGAGGTGAACATTCAGTACTTC
NA | TRBJ1-5 | TRBV10-3 | NA | CAISESQGQPQHF | TGTGCCATCAGTGAGTCCCAGGGACAGCCCCAGCATTTT
few | TRBJ1-1 | TRBV18 | TRBD1 | CASSPRVTGGNKNTEAFF | TGTGCCAGCTCACCACGAGTAACAGGGGGCAACAAGAACACTGAAGCTTTCTTT
NA | TRBJ2-3 | TRBV25-1 | NA | CASSDRYGVHTDTQYF | TGTGCCAGCAGCGACCGCTATGGGGTACATACAGATACGCAGTATTTT
many | TRBJ2-5 | TRBV20-1 | TRBD2 | CSAAPPGLALETQYF | TGCAGTGCCGCTCCCCCGGGACTAGCGTTAGAGACCCAGTACTTC
few | TRBJ2-7 | TRBV9 | NA | CASSVDNLQGNEQYF | TGTGCCAGCAGCGTAGATAACTTACAGGGAAACGAGCAGTACTTC
many | TRBJ1-4 | TRBV7-9 | NA | CASSPGGRKNEKLFF | TGTGCCAGCAGCCCGGGGGGCAGAAAAAATGAAAAACTGTTTTTT
many | TRBJ2-1 | TRBV6-1 | TRBD1 | CASSVVGQGSYNEQFF | TGTGCCAGCAGTGTCGTGGGACAGGGCTCCTACAATGAGCAGTTCTTC
many | TRBJ2-2 | TRBV28 | NA | CASREGTNTGELFF | TGTGCCAGCCGAGAGGGGACGAACACCGGGGAGCTGTTTTTT
many | TRBJ2-7 | TRBV12-3/TRBV12-4 | TRBD2 | CASSPNSGREYF | TGTGCCAGCAGCCCTAATAGCGGGCGGGAGTACTTC
few | TRBJ1-2 | TRBV29-1 | TRBD1 | CSVGQGAREGYTF | TGCAGCGTAGGACAGGGGGCGCGAGAAGGCTACACCTTC
NA | TRBJ2-5 | TRBV19 | TRBD1 | CASSIRTGEYETQYF | TGTGCCAGTAGTATAAGGACAGGGGAATACGAGACCCAGTACTTC
NA | TRBJ1-6 | TRBV18 | NA | CASSSAPGQQSPLHF | TGTGCCAGCTCATCAGCACCGGGACAACAGTCACCCCTCCACTTT
NA | TRBJ2-3 | TRBV7-9 | TRBD2 | CASSEGTSGRPDTQYF | TGTGCCAGCAGCGAGGGGACTAGCGGGAGACCAGATACGCAGTATTTT
many | TRBJ2-4 | TRBV12-3/TRBV12-4 | NA | CASNWGGVGAKNIQYF | TGTGCCAGCAACTGGGGTGGGGTGGGGGCCAAAAACATTCAGTACTTC
many | TRBJ2-1 | TRBV12-3/TRBV12-4 | TRBD2 | CASSLVLAGVGYEQFF | TGTGCCAGCAGTCTAGTCCTAGCGGGAGTTGGGTATGAGCAGTTCTTC
few | TRBJ2-7 | TRBV4-1 | NA | CASSRVGVFYEQYF | TGCGCCAGCAGCCGCGTAGGGGTCTTCTACGAGCAGTACTTC
many | TRBJ1-2 | TRBV12-3/TRBV12-4 | NA | CASSQQGAWYGYTF | TGTGCCAGCAGTCAACAGGGTGCGTGGTATGGCTACACCTTC
NA | TRBJ2-5 | TRBV30 | NA | CAWSPGGETQYF | TGTGCCTGGAGTCCAGGGGGGGAGACCCAGTACTTC
many | TRBJ1-5 | TRBV28 | NA | CASSLRGAGNQPQHF | TGTGCCAGCAGTTTGAGGGGGGCCGGGAATCAGCCCCAGCATTTT